This T cell receptor beta chain came from a study of shared clonotypes between healthy human individuals. Donors were Caucasian adults residing in Nashville, Tennessee, USA. Points from the study as a whole: Non-shared clonotypes had lower generation probabilities than those shared by all four donors.

V was shortened by 6 bases and J by 7 bases, with 9 bases between the two germline ends. The CDR3 contains 12 residues. Germline V gene lookup returns CDR1 SNHLY and CDR2 FYNNEI. TCRdb's copy holds only in-frame clones and misses some; the assay was immunoSEQ multiplex PCR. The table lists 2 million to 3 million clones, approximately 94% of them singletons. As for this clone: Its antigen is unknown.

Input material: naive CD4+ T cells sorted from blood. Described subset: CD45RA+ positively selected. The rearrangement uses TRBV2 and TRBJ1-4; D is uncertain. This sequence was found in a man younger than 35 in good health. The CDR3 here is CASSSVSEKLFF. In nucleotides, the CDR3 is TGTGCCAGCAGCTCGGTGTCTGAAAAACTGTTTTTT.